Given below is one T cell receptor (beta chain) in context. Its antigen is unknown. These data belong to a study of human T cells and chemical hapten exposure. Turning to the study itself: Patch tests delivered 0.01% DPC to the upper back and were evaluated at 6 days. Findings of the study overall: Compared with pre-sensitization or healthy control sets, expanded TCRs clustered more. With DPC sensitization, TCRs exceeding 1 in 1000 frequency showed no change.

The library tagged each cDNA molecule with unique molecular identifiers. TCRdb recomputed calls from the RACE reads with MiXCR, one row per CDR3 protein. The sample includes more than 70,000 distinct CDR3 sequences, roughly 10% of them seen just once. V lost 4 bases, J lost 4 bases, and 13 bases lay in between. Germline V CDR1 and CDR2: SGDLS, YYNGEE. The length of the CDR3 is 14 residues. The time point here: patch test 3, about 24 weeks after DPC sensitization. Sample treatment: therapeutic diphenylcyclopropenone sensitization with weekly scalp DPC. This TCR derives from a young woman with alopecia areata. Some clones in this sample may be carry-over from other donors' samples. This chain joins TRBV9 and TRBJ2-3, with D maybe TRBD2 (6 bases). The sample was whole blood, taken in connection with sensitization to the hapten diphenylcyclopropenone (DPC). In DNA, the CDR3 is TGTGCCAGCAGCATGGGACTCAGCCCAGATACGCAGTATTTT. Its protein is CASSMGLSPDTQYF.